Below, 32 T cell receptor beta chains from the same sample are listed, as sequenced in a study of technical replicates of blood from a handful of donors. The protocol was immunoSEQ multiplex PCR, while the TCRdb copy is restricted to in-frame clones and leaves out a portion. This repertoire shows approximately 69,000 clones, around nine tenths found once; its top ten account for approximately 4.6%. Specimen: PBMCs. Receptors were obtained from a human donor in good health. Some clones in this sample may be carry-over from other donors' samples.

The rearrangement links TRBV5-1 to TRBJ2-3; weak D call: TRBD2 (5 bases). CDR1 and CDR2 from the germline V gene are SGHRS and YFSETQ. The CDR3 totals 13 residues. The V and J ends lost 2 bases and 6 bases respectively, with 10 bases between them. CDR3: CASSFSPGDTQYF. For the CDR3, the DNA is TGCGCCAGCAGCTTCTCACCGGGGGATACGCAGTATTTT.

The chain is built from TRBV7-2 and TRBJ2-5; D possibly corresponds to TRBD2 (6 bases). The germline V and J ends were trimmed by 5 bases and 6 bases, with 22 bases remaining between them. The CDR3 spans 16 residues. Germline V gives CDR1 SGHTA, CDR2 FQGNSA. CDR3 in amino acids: CASSGVGPGARKTQYF. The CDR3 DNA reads TGTGCCAGCAGCGGAGTGGGACCGGGAGCCCGGAAGACCCAGTACTTC.

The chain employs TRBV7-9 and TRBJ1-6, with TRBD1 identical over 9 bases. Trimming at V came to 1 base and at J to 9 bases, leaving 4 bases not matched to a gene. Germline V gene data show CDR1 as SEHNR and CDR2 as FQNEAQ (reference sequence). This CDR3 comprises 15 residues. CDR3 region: CASSLGDRVGSPLHF. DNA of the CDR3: TGTGCCAGCAGCTTAGGGGACAGGGTGGGTTCACCCCTCCACTTT.

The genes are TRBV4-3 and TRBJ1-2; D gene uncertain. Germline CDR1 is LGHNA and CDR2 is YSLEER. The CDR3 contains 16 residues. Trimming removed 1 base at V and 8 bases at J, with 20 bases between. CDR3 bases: TGCGCCAGCAGCCAAGTAGGAAAAGGGCTAGCCGACGGCTACACCTTC. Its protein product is CASSQVGKGLADGYTF.

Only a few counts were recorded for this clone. CDR3 DNA: TGTGCCAGCACCGCTCTATTTGGACAGGGGGCAACTGGGGCCAACGTCCTGACTTTC. Translation gives CASTALFGQGATGANVLTF. The chain employs TRBV7-2 and TRBJ2-6, with 11 bases aligning to TRBD1. V trimming: 7 bases; J trimming: 2 bases; junction bases outside the gene matches: 13. The CDR3 totals 19 residues. CDR1 SGHTA and CDR2 FQGNSA come from the germline V gene.

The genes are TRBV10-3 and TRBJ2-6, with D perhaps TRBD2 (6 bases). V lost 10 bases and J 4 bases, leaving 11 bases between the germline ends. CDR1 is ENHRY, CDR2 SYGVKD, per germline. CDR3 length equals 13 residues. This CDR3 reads CATGAGGANVLTF. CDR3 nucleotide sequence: TGTGCCACCGGGGCGGGGGGGGCCAACGTCCTGACTTTC.

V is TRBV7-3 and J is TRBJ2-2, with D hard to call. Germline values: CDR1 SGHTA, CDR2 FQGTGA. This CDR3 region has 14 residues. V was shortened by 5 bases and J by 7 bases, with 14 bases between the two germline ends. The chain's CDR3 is CASSANPPSGELFF. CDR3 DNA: TGTGCCAGCAGCGCCAATCCCCCGAGCGGGGAGCTGTTTTTT.

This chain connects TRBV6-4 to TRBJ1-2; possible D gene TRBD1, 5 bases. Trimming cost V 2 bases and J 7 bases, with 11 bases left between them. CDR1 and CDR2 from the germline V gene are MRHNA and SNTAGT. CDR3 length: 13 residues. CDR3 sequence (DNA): TGTGCCAGCAGTGACGTGGGGGGTTTTGGCTACACCTTC. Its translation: CASSDVGGFGYTF.

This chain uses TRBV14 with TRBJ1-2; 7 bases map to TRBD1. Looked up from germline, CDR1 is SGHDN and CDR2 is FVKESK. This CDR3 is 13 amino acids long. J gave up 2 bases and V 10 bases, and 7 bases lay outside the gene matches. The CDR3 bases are TGTGCCACACCGGGACAGTGGAACTATGGCTACACCTTC. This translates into CATPGQWNYGYTF.

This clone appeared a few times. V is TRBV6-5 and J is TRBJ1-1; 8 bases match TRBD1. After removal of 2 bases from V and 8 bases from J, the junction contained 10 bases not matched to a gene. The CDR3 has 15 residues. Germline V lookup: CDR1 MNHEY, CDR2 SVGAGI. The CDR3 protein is CASSYHVPGQEEAFF. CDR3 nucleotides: TGTGCCAGCAGTTACCACGTCCCGGGACAGGAAGAAGCTTTCTTT.

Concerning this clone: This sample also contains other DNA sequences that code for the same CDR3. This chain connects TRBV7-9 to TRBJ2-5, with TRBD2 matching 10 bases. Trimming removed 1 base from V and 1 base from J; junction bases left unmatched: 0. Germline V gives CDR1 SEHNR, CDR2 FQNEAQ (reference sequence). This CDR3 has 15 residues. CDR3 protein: CASSLVAGGQETQYF. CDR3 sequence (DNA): TGTGCCAGCAGCTTAGTAGCGGGGGGCCAAGAGACCCAGTACTTC. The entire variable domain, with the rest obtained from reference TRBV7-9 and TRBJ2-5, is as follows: DTGVSQNPRHKITKRGQNVTFRCDPISEHNRLYWYRQTLGQGPEFLTYFQNEAQLEKSRLLSDRFSAERPKGSFSTLEIQRTEQGDSAMYLCASSLVAGGQETQYFGPGTRLLVL.

CDR3 bases: TGTGCCAGCTTATATAGGGGCTACGAGCAGTACTTC. Translated: CASLYRGYEQYF. The chain links TRBV11-2 to TRBJ2-7; tentative D call: TRBD1 (5 bases). The V gene's germline CDR1 is SGHAT and CDR2 FQNNGV. CDR3 length: 12 amino acids. V was trimmed by 8 bases and J by 3 bases, leaving 11 bases between them.

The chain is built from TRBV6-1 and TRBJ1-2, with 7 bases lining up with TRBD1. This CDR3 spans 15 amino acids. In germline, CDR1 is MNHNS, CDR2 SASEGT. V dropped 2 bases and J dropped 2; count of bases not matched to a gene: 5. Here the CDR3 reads CASSEWTGPNYGYTF. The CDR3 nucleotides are TGTGCCAGCAGTGAATGGACAGGCCCAAACTATGGCTACACCTTC.

The CDR3, as DNA: TGTGCCAGCAGCGTAGAGGGGAACTATGGCTACACCTTC. It translates to CASSVEGNYGYTF. V and J are TRBV9 and TRBJ1-2; TRBD1 might be the D (5 bases). CDR3 length: 13 amino acids. V dropped 0 bases and J dropped 2 bases, with 5 bases sitting between them. The germline V gene encodes CDR1 SGDLS and CDR2 YYNGEE.

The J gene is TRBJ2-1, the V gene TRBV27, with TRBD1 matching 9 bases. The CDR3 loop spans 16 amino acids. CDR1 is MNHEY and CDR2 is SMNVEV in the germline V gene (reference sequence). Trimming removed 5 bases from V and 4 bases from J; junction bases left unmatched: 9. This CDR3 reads CASSVTPGQGYNEQFF. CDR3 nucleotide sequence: TGTGCCAGCAGTGTTACCCCCGGACAGGGGTACAATGAGCAGTTCTTC.

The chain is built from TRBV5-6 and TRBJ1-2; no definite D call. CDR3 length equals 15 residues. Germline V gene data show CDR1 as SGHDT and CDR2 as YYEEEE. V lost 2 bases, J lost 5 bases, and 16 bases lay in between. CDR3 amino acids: CASSLWRTNLYGYTF. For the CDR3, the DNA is TGTGCCAGCAGCTTATGGCGGACTAATCTTTATGGCTACACCTTC.

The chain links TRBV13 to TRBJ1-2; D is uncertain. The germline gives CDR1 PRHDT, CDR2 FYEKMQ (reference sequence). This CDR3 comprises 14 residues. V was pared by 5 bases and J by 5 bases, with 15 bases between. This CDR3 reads CASSLRATSYGYTF. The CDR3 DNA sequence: TGTGCCAGCAGCCTGCGGGCTACCTCGTATGGCTACACCTTC.

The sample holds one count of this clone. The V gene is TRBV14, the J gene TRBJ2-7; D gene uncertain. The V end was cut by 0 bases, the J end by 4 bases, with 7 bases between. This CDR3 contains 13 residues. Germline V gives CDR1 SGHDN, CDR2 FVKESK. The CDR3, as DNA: TGTGCCAGCAGCCAAGATTTCATGTACGAGCAGTACTTC. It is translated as CASSQDFMYEQYF.

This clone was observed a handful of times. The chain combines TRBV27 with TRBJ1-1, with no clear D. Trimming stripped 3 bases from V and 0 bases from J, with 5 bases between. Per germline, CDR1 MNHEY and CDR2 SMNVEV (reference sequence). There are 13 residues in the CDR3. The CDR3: CASSFDMNTEAFF. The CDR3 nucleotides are TGTGCCAGCAGTTTCGACATGAACACTGAAGCTTTCTTT.

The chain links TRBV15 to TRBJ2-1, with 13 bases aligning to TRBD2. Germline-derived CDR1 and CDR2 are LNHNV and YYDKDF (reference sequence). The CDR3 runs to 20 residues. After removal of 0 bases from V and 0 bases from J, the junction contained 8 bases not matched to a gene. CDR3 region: CATSRDSGTSGMGSYNEQFF. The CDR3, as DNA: TGTGCCACCAGCAGAGACTCCGGGACTAGCGGGATGGGCTCCTACAATGAGCAGTTCTTC.

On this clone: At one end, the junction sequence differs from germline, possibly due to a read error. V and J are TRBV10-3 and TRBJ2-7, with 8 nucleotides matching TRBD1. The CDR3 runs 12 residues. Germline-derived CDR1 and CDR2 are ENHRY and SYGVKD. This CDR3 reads CAIRDPDRAPAF. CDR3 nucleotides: TGTGCCATCAGGGACCCGGACAGGGCGCCTGCTTTC.

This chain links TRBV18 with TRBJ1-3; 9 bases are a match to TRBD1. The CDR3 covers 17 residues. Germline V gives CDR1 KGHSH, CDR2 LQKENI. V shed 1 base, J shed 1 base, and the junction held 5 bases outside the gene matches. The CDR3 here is CASSPLGGTGSGNTIYF. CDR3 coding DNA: TGTGCCAGCTCACCACTTGGCGGGACAGGGTCTGGAAACACCATATATTTT.

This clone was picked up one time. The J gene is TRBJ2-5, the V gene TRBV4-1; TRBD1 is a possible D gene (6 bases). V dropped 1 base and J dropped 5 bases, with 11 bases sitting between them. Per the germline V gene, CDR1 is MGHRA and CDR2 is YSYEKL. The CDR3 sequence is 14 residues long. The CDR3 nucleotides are TGCGCCAGCAGCCAAGGACAGGTTCGGGAGACCCAGTACTTC. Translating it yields CASSQGQVRETQYF.

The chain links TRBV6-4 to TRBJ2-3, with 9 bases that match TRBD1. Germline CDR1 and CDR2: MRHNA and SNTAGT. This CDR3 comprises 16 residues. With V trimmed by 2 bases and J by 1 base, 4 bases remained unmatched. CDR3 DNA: TGTGCCAGCAGTGACGAGAGGACAGGGGGCACAGATACGCAGTATTTT. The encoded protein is CASSDERTGGTDTQYF.

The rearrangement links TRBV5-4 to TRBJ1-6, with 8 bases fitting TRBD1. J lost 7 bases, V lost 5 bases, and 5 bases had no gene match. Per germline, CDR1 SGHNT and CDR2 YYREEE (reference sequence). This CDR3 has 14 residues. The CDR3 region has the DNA TGTGCCAGCAGTACTGACAGGGGCAATTCACCCCTCCACTTT. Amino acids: CASSTDRGNSPLHF. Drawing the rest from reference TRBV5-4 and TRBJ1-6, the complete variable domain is ETGVTQSPTHLIKTRGQQVTLRCSSQSGHNTVSWYQQALGQGPQFIFQYYREEENGRGNFPPRFSGLQFPNYSSELNVNALELDDSALYLCASSTDRGNSPLHFGNGTRLTVT.

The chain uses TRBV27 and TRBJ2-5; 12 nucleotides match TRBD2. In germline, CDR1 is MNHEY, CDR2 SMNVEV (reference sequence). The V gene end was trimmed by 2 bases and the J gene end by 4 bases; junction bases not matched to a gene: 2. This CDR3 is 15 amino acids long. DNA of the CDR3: TGTGCCAGCAGTTTACTAGCGGGAGGGGCAGAGACCCAGTACTTC. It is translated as CASSLLAGGAETQYF.

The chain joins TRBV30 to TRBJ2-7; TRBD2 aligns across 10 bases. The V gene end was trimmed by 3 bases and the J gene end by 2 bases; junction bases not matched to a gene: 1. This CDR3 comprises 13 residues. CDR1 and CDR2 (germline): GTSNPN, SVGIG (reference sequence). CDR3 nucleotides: TGTGCCTGGAGGCTAGCGGGAGCCTACGAGCAGTACTTC. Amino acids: CAWRLAGAYEQYF.

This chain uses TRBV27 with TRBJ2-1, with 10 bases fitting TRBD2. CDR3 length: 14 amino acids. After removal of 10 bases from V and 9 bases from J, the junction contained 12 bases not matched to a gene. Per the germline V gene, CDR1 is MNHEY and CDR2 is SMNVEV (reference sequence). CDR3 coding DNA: TGTGCCACCTCGGGGCTAGCGGGAGTCGGTGAGCAGTTCTTC. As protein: CATSGLAGVGEQFF.

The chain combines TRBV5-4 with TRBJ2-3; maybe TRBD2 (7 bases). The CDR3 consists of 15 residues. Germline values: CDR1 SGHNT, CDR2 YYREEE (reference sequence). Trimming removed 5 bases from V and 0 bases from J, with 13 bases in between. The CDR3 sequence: CASSPEGGSTDTQYF. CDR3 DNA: TGTGCCAGCAGTCCTGAGGGGGGGAGCACAGATACGCAGTATTTT.

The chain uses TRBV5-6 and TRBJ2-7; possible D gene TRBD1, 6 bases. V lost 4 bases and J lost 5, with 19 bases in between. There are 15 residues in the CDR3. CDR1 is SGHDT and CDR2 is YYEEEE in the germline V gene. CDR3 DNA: TGTGCCAGCAGCCGAAGGGTCCAGTGGGACAACGAGCAGTACTTC. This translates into CASSRRVQWDNEQYF.

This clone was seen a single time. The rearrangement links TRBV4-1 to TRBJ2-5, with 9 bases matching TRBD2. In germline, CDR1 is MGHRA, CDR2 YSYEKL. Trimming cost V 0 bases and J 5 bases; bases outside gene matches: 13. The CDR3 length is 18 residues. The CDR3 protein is CASSQDHPSGVTRETQYF. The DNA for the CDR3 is TGCGCCAGCAGCCAAGATCACCCTAGCGGGGTGACCCGGGAGACCCAGTACTTC.

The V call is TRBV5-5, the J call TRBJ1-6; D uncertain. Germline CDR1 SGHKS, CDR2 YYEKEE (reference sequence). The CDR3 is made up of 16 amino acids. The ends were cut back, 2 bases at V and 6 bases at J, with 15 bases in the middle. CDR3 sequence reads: CASSFQILGRNSPLHF. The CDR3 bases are TGTGCCAGCAGCTTCCAGATTCTGGGCCGTAATTCACCCCTCCACTTT.